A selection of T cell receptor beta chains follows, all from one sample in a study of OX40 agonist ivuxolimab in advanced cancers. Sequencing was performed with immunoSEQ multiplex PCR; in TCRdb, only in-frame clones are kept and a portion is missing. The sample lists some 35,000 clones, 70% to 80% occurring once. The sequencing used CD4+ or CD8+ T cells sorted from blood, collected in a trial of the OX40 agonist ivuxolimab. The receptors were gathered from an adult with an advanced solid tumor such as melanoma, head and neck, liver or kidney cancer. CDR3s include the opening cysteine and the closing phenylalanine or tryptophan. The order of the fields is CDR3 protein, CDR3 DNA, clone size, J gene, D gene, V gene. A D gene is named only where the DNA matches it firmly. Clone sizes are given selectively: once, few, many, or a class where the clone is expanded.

CDR3aa: CAISLFDEQFF
CDR3nt: TGTGCCATCAGCCTCTTCGATGAGCAGTTCTTC
abundance: -
j_gene: TRBJ2-1
d_gene: -
v_gene: TRBV2

CDR3aa: CATAMDISPFYGYTF
CDR3nt: TGTGCCACCGCAATGGACATCTCCCCCTTTTATGGCTACACCTTC
abundance: -
j_gene: TRBJ1-2
d_gene: -
v_gene: TRBV19

CDR3aa: CASSLIPTLGYGYTF
CDR3nt: TGTGCCAGCAGCTTAATCCCCACATTGGGCTATGGCTACACCTTC
abundance: -
j_gene: TRBJ1-2
d_gene: -
v_gene: TRBV7-9

CDR3aa: CASSSQGDYGYTF
CDR3nt: TGCGCCAGCTCTTCCCAGGGAGACTATGGCTACACCTTC
abundance: -
j_gene: TRBJ1-2
d_gene: -
v_gene: TRBV5-1

CDR3aa: CASSIGTGSGNTIYF
CDR3nt: TGTGCCAGTAGTATAGGGACAGGGTCTGGAAACACCATATATTTT
abundance: -
j_gene: TRBJ1-3
d_gene: TRBD1
v_gene: TRBV19

CDR3aa: CASQDRRTSANYGYTF
CDR3nt: TGTGCCAGCCAGGACAGGCGTACGTCGGCTAACTATGGCTACACCTTC
abundance: once
j_gene: TRBJ1-2
d_gene: TRBD1
v_gene: TRBV7-8

CDR3aa: CASSRQGRTDTQYF
CDR3nt: TGTGCCAGCAGCAGACAGGGGAGGACAGATACGCAGTATTTT
abundance: few
j_gene: TRBJ2-3
d_gene: TRBD1
v_gene: TRBV2

CDR3aa: CASSEWVQGSTDTQYF
CDR3nt: TGTGCCAGCAGTGAATGGGTCCAGGGTAGCACAGATACGCAGTATTTT
abundance: -
j_gene: TRBJ2-3
d_gene: -
v_gene: TRBV6-1

CDR3aa: CAISESMGWVSPLHF
CDR3nt: TGTGCCATCAGTGAGTCCATGGGTTGGGTTTCACCCCTCCACTTT
abundance: -
j_gene: TRBJ1-6
d_gene: -
v_gene: TRBV10-3

CDR3aa: CSGRVNYEQYF
CDR3nt: TGCAGTGGTAGGGTAAACTACGAGCAGTACTTC
abundance: -
j_gene: TRBJ2-7
d_gene: -
v_gene: TRBV20-1

CDR3aa: CASSEQSRSSYNEQFF
CDR3nt: TGTGCCAGCAGTGAACAGTCGAGAAGCTCCTACAATGAGCAGTTCTTC
abundance: -
j_gene: TRBJ2-1
d_gene: -
v_gene: TRBV6-1

CDR3aa: CASSTDRGGAFF
CDR3nt: TGTGCCAGTAGTACCGATAGGGGTGGCGCTTTCTTT
abundance: few
j_gene: TRBJ1-1
d_gene: -
v_gene: TRBV19

CDR3aa: CASSPDRNQPQHF
CDR3nt: TGTGCCAGCTCACCGGACCGGAATCAGCCCCAGCATTTT
abundance: -
j_gene: TRBJ1-5
d_gene: -
v_gene: TRBV18

CDR3aa: CASSLLGGLEQYF
CDR3nt: TGTGCCAGCAGCTTACTTGGAGGTCTCGAGCAGTACTTC
abundance: few
j_gene: TRBJ2-7
d_gene: -
v_gene: TRBV7-9

CDR3aa: CASSDSQRGTEAFF
CDR3nt: TGTGCCAGCTCAGACAGCCAACGGGGGACTGAAGCTTTCTTT
abundance: -
j_gene: TRBJ1-1
d_gene: -
v_gene: TRBV18

CDR3aa: CASSLTGFRPGVKNTIYF
CDR3nt: TGTGCCAGCAGTTTGACAGGGTTCCGGCCAGGGGTAAAAAACACCATATATTTT
abundance: once
j_gene: TRBJ1-3
d_gene: TRBD1
v_gene: TRBV27

CDR3aa: CASSPGRDLSNQPQHF
CDR3nt: TGTGCCAGCTCACCAGGCCGGGATCTTAGCAATCAGCCCCAGCATTTT
abundance: few
j_gene: TRBJ1-5
d_gene: -
v_gene: TRBV18

CDR3aa: CASSLVVTEAYEQYF
CDR3nt: TGTGCCAGCAGCTTGGTAGTGACGGAAGCCTACGAGCAGTACTTC
abundance: few
j_gene: TRBJ2-7
d_gene: -
v_gene: TRBV5-4

CDR3aa: CASVRSGGQETQYF
CDR3nt: TGCGCCAGCGTGAGGAGCGGGGGCCAAGAGACCCAGTACTTC
abundance: -
j_gene: TRBJ2-5
d_gene: TRBD2
v_gene: TRBV10-2